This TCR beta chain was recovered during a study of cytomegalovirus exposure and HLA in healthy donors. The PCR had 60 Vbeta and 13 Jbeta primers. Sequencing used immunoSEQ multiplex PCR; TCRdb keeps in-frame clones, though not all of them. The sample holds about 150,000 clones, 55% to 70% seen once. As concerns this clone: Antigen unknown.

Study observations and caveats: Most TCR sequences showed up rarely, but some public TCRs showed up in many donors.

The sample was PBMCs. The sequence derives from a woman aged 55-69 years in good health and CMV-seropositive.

The CDR3 loop reads CASSLRQDSYEQYF. The CDR3 DNA is TGTGCCAGCAGCTTGCGGCAGGACTCCTACGAGCAGTACTTC. The chain recombines TRBV5-4 with TRBJ2-7; no firm D call. Trimming took off 1 base at V and 0 bases at J, with 8 bases between the two ends. The CDR3 spans 14 residues. Germline V gives CDR1 SGHNT, CDR2 YYREEE (reference sequence).